This T cell receptor (beta chain) was found in a study of T cell responses to AZD1222 COVID-19 vaccine. Findings of the study overall: Sampling captured repertoires only after the peak T cell response. Donors, mostly white British, included more females; clonal diversity was possibly underestimated. CD4 TCRs associated with vaccination spanned spike, dominating at 160-218 and 743-854. A rise in Spike-specific TCR breadth and depth followed two AZD1222 doses.

Produced via immunoSEQ multiplex PCR; TCRdb's table is partial and in-frame only. The sample yields 95,000 to 150,000 clones, 75% to 90% seen once. Per the germline V gene, CDR1 is KGHSH and CDR2 is LQKENI. Trimming took 3 bases from V and 3 from J, leaving 18 bases between them. This CDR3 is built from 16 residues. With respect to this clone: Its target is not known.

This specimen was peripheral blood, taken on day 0 of AZD1222 vaccination. The genes are TRBV18 and TRBJ2-7; perhaps D is TRBD1 or TRBD2 (5 bases each). This TCR derives from an adult in good health. For the CDR3, the DNA is TGTGCCAGCTCACCCTCTCTTTGGGGGAGCGACTACGAGCAGTACTTC. Its translation: CASSPSLWGSDYEQYF.